This passage covers 13 T cell receptor beta chains from one sample sequenced in a study of T-cell reconstitution after alpha-beta-depleted transplantation in children. Library preparation (for TCRbeta) was performed with unique molecular identifiers. TCRdb independently ran MiXCR on the PCR reads; one entry per CDR3 protein. Found here are about 210,000 distinct CDR3 sequences, more than 15% of them singletons; the top ten hold around 45%. The specimen comprised PBMCs, mostly from graft donor cells, sampled 360 days after TCRalphabeta/CD19-depleted stem cell transplant. Receptor source: a male patient between 2 and 10 years old who had a stem cell transplant for acute lymphoblastic leukemia, so the T cells may come from the graft donor.

This clonotype was recorded a few times. This chain uses TRBV5-1 with TRBJ1-3, with 7 bases that match TRBD1. CDR3 length: 14 residues. Unmatched junction bases numbered 2, after V lost 4 bases and J lost 1 base. Germline CDR1 SGHRS, CDR2 YFSETQ. As DNA, the CDR3 is TGCGCCAGCAGCCCGACAGGGTCTGGAAACACCATATATTTT. The encoded protein is CASSPTGSGNTIYF.

V usage is TRBV6-5 and J usage is TRBJ2-7; D ambiguous. V was shortened by 3 bases and J by 3 bases, with 9 bases between the two germline ends. Germline CDR1 MNHEY, CDR2 SVGAGI. The CDR3 contains 13 residues. The CDR3 nucleotides are TGTGCCAGCAGTTATACCCCAAGCTACGAGCAGTACTTC. Amino acids: CASSYTPSYEQYF.

The chain carries TRBV20-1 and TRBJ2-5, with TRBD1 as a possible D gene (6 bases). There are 15 residues in the CDR3. The V end lost 0 bases, the J end lost 7 bases, and 18 bases lay between the germline ends. CDR1 DFQATT and CDR2 SNEGSKA come from the germline V gene (reference sequence). CDR3 amino acids: CSARDGLPTQGTQYF. CDR3 coding DNA: TGCAGTGCTAGAGATGGGCTCCCTACACAGGGGACCCAGTACTTC.

The J gene is TRBJ2-3, the V gene TRBV9; 11 nucleotides line up with TRBD2. The V gene's germline CDR1 is SGDLS and CDR2 YYNGEE. There are 15 residues in the CDR3. The V and J ends lost 9 bases and 0 bases, in that order; junction bases with no gene match: 6. CDR3 sequence reads: CANLRLAGSTDTQYF. The CDR3 DNA reads as TGTGCCAACTTAAGACTAGCGGGGAGCACAGATACGCAGTATTTT.

This clonotype was counted a few times. The rearrangement links TRBV5-6 to TRBJ2-3; 7 bases align to TRBD1. Looked up from germline, CDR1 is SGHDT and CDR2 is YYEEEE. J was trimmed by 5 bases and V by 4 bases; bases with no gene match: 10. This CDR3 is built from 15 residues. The CDR3 DNA reads TGTGCCAGCAGCACCGGGACAGCAAACCGAGATACGCAGTATTTT. It is translated as CASSTGTANRDTQYF.

This clonotype was seen only a few times. Written as DNA, the CDR3 is TGTGCCAGCAGACCGACAGGGAGTGGCGGCAATGAGCAGTTCTTC. This sequence encodes CASRPTGSGGNEQFF. The chain is built from TRBV7-2 and TRBJ2-1; 7 bases agree with TRBD1. Losses at the gene ends were 6 bases for V and 6 bases for J; bases not matched to a gene: 11. The CDR3 extends over 15 amino acids. Germline CDR1 SGHTA, CDR2 FQGNSA.

This rearrangement joins TRBV2 to TRBJ2-5; D is undetermined. Germline lookup yields CDR1 SNHLY and CDR2 FYNNEI. Trimming removed 5 bases at V and 5 bases at J, with 9 bases between. The CDR3 spans 12 residues. In nucleotides, the CDR3 is TGTGCCAGCAGTATAACTTTGGAGACCCAGTACTTC. Translating it yields CASSITLETQYF.

The chain couples TRBV20-1 to TRBJ1-1; perhaps TRBD1 as D (5 bases). This CDR3 has 14 amino acids. Germline-derived CDR1 and CDR2 are DFQATT and SNEGSKA (reference sequence). V was clipped by 0 bases and J by 0 bases, with 8 bases between them. In DNA, the CDR3 is TGCAGTGCTAGAGATCGAGGGGTGAACACTGAAGCTTTCTTT. Translating gives CSARDRGVNTEAFF.

V gene TRBV4-2 combines with J gene TRBJ1-3; a possible D gene is TRBD1 (6 bases). Germline CDR1 and CDR2: LGHNA and YNFKEQ. This CDR3 spans 16 amino acids. V was trimmed by 1 base and J by 4 bases, leaving 14 bases between them. In DNA form, the CDR3 reads TGTGCCAGCAGCCAAGTCTCCGGACAGTCCGGAAACACCATATATTTT. Translation: CASSQVSGQSGNTIYF.

In this sample, this clonotype turned up a few times. This rearrangement joins TRBV4-2 to TRBJ2-1, with TRBD2 identical over 13 bases. After removal of 0 bases from V and 8 bases from J, the junction contained 7 bases not matched to a gene. This CDR3 is 17 amino acids long. Germline CDR1 and CDR2: LGHNA and YNFKEQ. The CDR3 loop reads CASSQEVVTSGGYEQFF. The CDR3 DNA sequence: TGTGCCAGCAGCCAAGAGGTAGTGACTAGCGGGGGGTATGAGCAGTTCTTC.

The chain is built from TRBV4-3 and TRBJ2-2, with D perhaps matching TRBD1 (5 bases). CDR3 size: 15 residues. V lost 1 base and J 5 bases, leaving 11 bases between the germline ends. Germline CDR1 and CDR2: LGHNA and YSLEER. In DNA, the CDR3 is TGCGCCAGCAGCCAAGTACAGGAATGGACCGGGGAGCTGTTTTTT. Its protein is CASSQVQEWTGELFF.

The chain employs TRBV10-3 and TRBJ2-3; TRBD2 agrees at 7 bases. Germline assignment: CDR1 ENHRY and CDR2 SYGVKD. V lost 2 bases, J lost 0 bases, and 8 bases stayed unmatched. This CDR3 region has 17 residues. The CDR3 DNA sequence: TGTGCCATCAGTGAGCCGCTGGGACTAACTAGCACAGATACGCAGTATTTT. Translated, it gives CAISEPLGLTSTDTQYF.

The rearrangement uses TRBV4-3 and TRBJ2-3, with D maybe TRBD2 (6 bases). The CDR3 runs 16 residues. CDR1 is LGHNA and CDR2 is YSLEER in the germline V gene. Deletions cut 4 bases from V and 0 bases from J, with 14 bases between. As DNA, the CDR3 is TGCGCCAGCAGCCGCAGACTAGACACGAGCACAGATACGCAGTATTTT. Translating gives CASSRRLDTSTDTQYF.